This T cell receptor (beta chain) comes out of a study of cytomegalovirus exposure and HLA in healthy donors. Of note for this clone: The antigen is not known.

With 2 bases removed from V and 5 bases from J, the gap between germline ends came to 11 bases. Germline V gene data show CDR1 as SGHRS and CDR2 as YFSETQ. The CDR3 extends over 14 amino acids. PCR used 60 Vbeta primers and 13 Jbeta primers. Sequencing was performed with immunoSEQ multiplex PCR; in TCRdb, only in-frame clones are kept and a portion is missing. The specimen's table records over 70,000 clones. Overall study results and limits: As a later analysis revealed, most CMV-associated TCR beta chains appeared HLA-restricted. It was shown in a later analysis that HLA-associated TCR beta chains were more clonally expanded than other, equally common chains.

V usage is TRBV5-1 and J usage is TRBJ2-1; tentative D call: TRBD2 (6 bases). Input material: PBMCs. The TCR was taken from a woman aged 40-49 years in good health and CMV-seropositive. CDR3 loop: CASSFFRGNNEQFF. The CDR3 region has the DNA TGCGCCAGCAGCTTTTTTCGGGGGAACAATGAGCAGTTCTTC.